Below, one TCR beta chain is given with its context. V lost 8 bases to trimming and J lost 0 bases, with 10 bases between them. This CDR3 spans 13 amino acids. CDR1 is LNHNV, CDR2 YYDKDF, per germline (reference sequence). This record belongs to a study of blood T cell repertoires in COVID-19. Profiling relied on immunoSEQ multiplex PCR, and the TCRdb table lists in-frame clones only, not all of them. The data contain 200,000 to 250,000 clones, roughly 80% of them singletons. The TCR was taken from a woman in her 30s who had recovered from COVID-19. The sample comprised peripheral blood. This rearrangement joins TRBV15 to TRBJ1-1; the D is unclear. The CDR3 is CATGGSMNTEAFF. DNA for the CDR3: TGTGCCACCGGAGGCAGTATGAACACTGAAGCTTTCTTT.